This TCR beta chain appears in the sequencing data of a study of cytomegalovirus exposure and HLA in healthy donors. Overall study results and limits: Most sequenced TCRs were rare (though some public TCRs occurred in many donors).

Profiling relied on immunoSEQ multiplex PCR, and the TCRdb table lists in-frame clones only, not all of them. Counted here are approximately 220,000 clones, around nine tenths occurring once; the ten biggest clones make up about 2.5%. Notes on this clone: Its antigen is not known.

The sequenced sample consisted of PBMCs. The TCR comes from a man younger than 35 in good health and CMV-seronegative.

In DNA, the CDR3 is TGTGCCAGCAGCCTTGAGGGAGGCCGGGGAAAACTGTTTTTT. Amino acid sequence: CASSLEGGRGKLFF. The chain employs TRBV28 and TRBJ1-4; D gene unclear. The V gene lost 6 bases and the J gene lost 10 bases, with 18 bases spanning the gap. CDR1 and CDR2 (germline): MDHEN, SYDVKM. The CDR3 totals 14 residues.